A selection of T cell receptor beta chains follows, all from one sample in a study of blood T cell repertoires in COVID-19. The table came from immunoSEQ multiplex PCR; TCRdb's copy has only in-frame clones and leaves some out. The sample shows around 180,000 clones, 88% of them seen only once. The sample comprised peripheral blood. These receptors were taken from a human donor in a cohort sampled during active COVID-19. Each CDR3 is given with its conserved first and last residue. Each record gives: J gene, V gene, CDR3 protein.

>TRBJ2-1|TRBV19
CASRGLAGGGYNEQFF
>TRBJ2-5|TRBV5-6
CASSLARGKETQYF
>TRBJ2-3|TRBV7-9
CASSGRTSLQDTQYF
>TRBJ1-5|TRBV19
CASRGTASNQPQHF
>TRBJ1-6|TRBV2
CASTGRNSPLHF
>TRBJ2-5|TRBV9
CASSVLADQETQYF
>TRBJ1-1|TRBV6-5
CASIISGRTEAFF
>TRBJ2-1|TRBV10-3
CAIRGRGNEQFF
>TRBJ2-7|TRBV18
CASSPPGLAGGGSYEQYF
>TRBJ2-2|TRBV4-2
CASSQDGGAGELFF
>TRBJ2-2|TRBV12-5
CASGGRAGVNTGELFF